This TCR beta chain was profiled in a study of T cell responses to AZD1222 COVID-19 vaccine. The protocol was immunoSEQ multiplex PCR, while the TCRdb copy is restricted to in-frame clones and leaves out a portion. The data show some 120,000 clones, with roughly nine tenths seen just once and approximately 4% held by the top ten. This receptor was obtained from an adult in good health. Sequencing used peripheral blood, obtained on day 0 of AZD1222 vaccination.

CDR3 DNA sequence: TGCGCCAGCAGCTTGGGGGCAGGCCCCGGAACTGAAGCTTTCTTT. This translates into CASSLGAGPGTEAFF. The V and J genes are TRBV5-1 and TRBJ1-1; D ambiguous. V shed 0 bases and J shed 5 bases, with 14 bases lying between them. CDR3 length equals 15 residues. The germline gives CDR1 SGHRS, CDR2 YFSETQ. Full variable domain (outside the CDR3, taken from reference TRBV5-1 and TRBJ1-1): KAGVTQTPRYLIKTRGQQVTLSCSPISGHRSVSWYQQTPGQGLQFLFEYFSETQRNKGNFPGRFSGRQFSNSRSEMNVSTLELGDSALYLCASSLGAGPGTEAFFGQGTRLTVV.